These T cell receptor beta chains were read from a single sample in a study of T cells in Graves' hyperthyroidism and ophthalmopathy. A single record per CDR3 protein comes from TCRdb applying MiXCR to the multiplex PCR reads. The sample has 100,000 to 130,000 distinct CDR3 sequences, about 15% seen once. The sequenced sample consisted of blood. All receptors derive from a woman in her fifties or sixties with Graves' hyperthyroidism. CDR3s include the opening cysteine and the closing phenylalanine or tryptophan. Not all rows give a size; the values are once, few, many and, for expanded clones, a class.

size,length,V,CDR3
many,16,TRBV2,CASRNRRGSNNSPLHF
.,16,TRBV28,CASRTPRGDRETEAFF
many,14,TRBV2,CASQRTQGSQPQHF
.,15,TRBV14,CASSQVGGGGFGYTF
many,13,TRBV30,CAWSWDRGPSAFF
few,16,TRBV29-1,CSVETPLAGEADAQYF
many,17,TRBV4-2,CASSQEWLAGGTDTQYF
.,15,TRBV12-3/TRBV12-4,CASSFAGGAYNEQFF
.,15,TRBV5-1,CASSPEQGASTEAFF
many,15,TRBV30,CAWSYRDRVTGELFF
many,16,TRBV27,CASSPIGPGGGTEAFF
many,17,TRBV5-4,CASSPSAAVDSDNEQFF
many,13,TRBV28,CASSLDRGDEQYF
many,17,TRBV3-1,CASTPGATSGRAGEQFF
.,11,TRBV28,CATNQHNEQFF
many,19,TRBV4-1,CASSQPGLAGAVDQETQYF
many,12,TRBV30,CAWSVLNTEAFF
many,12,TRBV30,CAWAPTGGGYTF
many,14,TRBV18,CASSPQQGFETQYF
.,12,TRBV20-1,CSASSRGGELFF
.,15,TRBV20-1,CSALAGGYMGYEQYF
many,14,TRBV10-3,CAISDPGRADTQYF
many,15,TRBV11-1,CASSSRAGWQETQYF
many,12,TRBV2,CASSDQNNEQFF
many,14,TRBV13,CASSTGDWTDGYTF
.,13,TRBV19,CASSPRQGNEAFF
few,14,TRBV19,CASSPTPGATEAFF
many,15,TRBV2,CASSGWRDPDYGYTF
many,12,TRBV19,CASSKDRYEQYF
many,13,TRBV28,CASNEVRNTEAFF
many,13,TRBV7-6,CASSIHDAGELFF
.,15,TRBV13,CASSDRTSGRNEQFF
.,15,TRBV11-2,CASTSEGVHTPRQYF
many,16,TRBV4-1,CASRKGQGTSTDTQYF
.,13,TRBV11-1,CASSLADPTEAFF
once,15,TRBV7-9,CASSSTSGRWNIQYF
many,14,TRBV20-1,CSAGAGGDTGELFF
.,16,TRBV7-9,CASSVKSGRRYNEQFF
many,16,TRBV18,CASSPVGQGTYNEQFF
many,14,TRBV28,CASSFRESRETQYF
many,14,TRBV29-1,CSVDGGRIRDTQYF
many,14,TRBV7-9,CASSPTSAADTQYF
.,12,TRBV2,CASTIGNQPQHF
many,13,TRBV18,CASSPTGDQPQHF
many,14,TRBV18,CASSPDHLNTEAFF
many,16,TRBV7-9,CASSLGAGPPNNEQFF
.,14,TRBV7-9,CASSRGGGGETQYF
once,16,TRBV11-2,CASSPGLAGVSDTQYF
once,16,TRBV7-3,CASSLLAGGLPYEQYF
many,16,TRBV5-1,CASSSDGGLAKNIQYF
many,14,TRBV29-1,CSVAGTVSTDTQYF
.,13,TRBV29-1,CSAGRAGRNEQFF
many,13,TRBV27,CASSPRTVEKLFF
many,16,TRBV29-1,CSVARMGLAPNNEQFF
many,15,TRBV7-2,CASSLGLANTGELFF
many,13,TRBV10-2,CASSLASNQPQHF
many,15,TRBV7-8,CASNEYVGQGHGYTF
many,13,TRBV19,CATSGDNTDTQYF
many,17,TRBV7-9,CASSLGLAGGPEDTQYF
.,13,TRBV5-1,CASSRSGTDTQYF